This T cell receptor (beta chain) was identified during a study of type 1 regulatory T cells. Trimming left V 11 bases short and J 10 bases short, with 21 bases between. The length of the CDR3 is 13 residues. Germline CDR1 MNHEY, CDR2 SMNVEV (reference sequence). Each CDR3 protein gets one entry after TCRdb re-called the reads with MiXCR. The sample lists 60,000 to 70,000 distinct CDR3 sequences; 49% were seen once. As concerns this clonotype: Its antigen is not identified.

The chain joins TRBV27 to TRBJ2-1; D gene unclear. The sequencing input was cultured non-Tr1 T cells, either the whole culture or a sorted T cell fraction (not recorded which). The clonotype was recovered from a human donor in good health. The CDR3 region is CAAALSRTWEQFF. In DNA form, the CDR3 reads TGTGCCGCGGCCCTCTCGCGTACTTGGGAGCAGTTCTTC.